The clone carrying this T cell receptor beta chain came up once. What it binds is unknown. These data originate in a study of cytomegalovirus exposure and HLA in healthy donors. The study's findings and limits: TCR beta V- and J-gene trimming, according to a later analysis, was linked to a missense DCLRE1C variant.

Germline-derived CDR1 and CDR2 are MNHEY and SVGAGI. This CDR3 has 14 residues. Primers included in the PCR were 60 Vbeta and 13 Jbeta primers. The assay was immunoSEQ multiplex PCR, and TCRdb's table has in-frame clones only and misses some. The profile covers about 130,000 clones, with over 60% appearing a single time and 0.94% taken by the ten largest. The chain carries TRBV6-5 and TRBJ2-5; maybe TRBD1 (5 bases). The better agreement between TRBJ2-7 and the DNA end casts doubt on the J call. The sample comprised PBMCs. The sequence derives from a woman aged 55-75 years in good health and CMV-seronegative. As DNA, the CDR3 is TGTGCCAGCAATAACGCGCCGCAGGGAAGCGAGCAGTACTTC. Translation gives CASNNAPQGSEQYF.